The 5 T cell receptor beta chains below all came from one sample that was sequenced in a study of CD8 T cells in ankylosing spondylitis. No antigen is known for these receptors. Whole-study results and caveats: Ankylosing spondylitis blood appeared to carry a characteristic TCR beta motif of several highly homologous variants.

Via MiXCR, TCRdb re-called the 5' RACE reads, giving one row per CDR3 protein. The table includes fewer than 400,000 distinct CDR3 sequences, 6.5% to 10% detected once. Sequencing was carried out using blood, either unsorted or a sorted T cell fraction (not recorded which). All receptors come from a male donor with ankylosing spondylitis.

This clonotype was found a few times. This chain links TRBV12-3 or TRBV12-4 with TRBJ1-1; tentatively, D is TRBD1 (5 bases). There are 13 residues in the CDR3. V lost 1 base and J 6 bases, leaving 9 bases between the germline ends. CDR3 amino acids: CASSLVRDSEAFF. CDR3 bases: TGTGCCAGCAGTTTAGTCAGGGACTCTGAAGCTTTCTTT.

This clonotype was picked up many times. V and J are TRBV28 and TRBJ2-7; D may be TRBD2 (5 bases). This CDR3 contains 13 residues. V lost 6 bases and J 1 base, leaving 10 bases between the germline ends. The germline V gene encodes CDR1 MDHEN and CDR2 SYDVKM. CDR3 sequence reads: CASRRTGSYEQYF. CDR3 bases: TGTGCCAGCAGACGCACGGGATCCTACGAGCAGTACTTC.

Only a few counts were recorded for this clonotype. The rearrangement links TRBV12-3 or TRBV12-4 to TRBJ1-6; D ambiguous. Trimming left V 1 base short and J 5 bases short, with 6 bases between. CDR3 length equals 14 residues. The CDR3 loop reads CASSLVEDNSPLHF. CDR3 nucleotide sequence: TGTGCCAGCAGTTTAGTCGAGGATAATTCACCCCTCCACTTT.

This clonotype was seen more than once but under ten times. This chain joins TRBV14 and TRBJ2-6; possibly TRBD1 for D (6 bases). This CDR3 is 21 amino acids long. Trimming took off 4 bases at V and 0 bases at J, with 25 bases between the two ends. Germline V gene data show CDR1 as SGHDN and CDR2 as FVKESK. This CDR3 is CASSLGYFRGQKSSGANVLTF. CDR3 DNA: TGTGCCAGCAGCCTCGGTTATTTCAGGGGCCAAAAAAGCTCTGGGGCCAACGTCCTGACTTTC.

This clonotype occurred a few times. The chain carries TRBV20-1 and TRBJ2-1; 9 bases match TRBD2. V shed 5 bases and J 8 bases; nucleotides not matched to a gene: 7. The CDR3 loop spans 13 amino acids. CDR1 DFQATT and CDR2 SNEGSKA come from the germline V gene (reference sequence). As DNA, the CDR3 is TGCAGTGCTCCGGGACTAGCCCTCCATGAGCAGTTCTTC. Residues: CSAPGLALHEQFF.